Listed here is a single T cell receptor beta chain. Its antigen is as yet unknown. The data derive from a study of T cell repertoires in cytomegalovirus infection. V was shortened by 5 bases and J by 6 bases, with 19 bases between the two germline ends. CDR3 size: 15 residues. CDR1 and CDR2 (germline): SEHNR, FQNEAQ (reference sequence). Whole-study results and caveats: There were HLA-C-restricted CMV-specific TCR beta clonotypes dominating the ex vivo response.

TCRdb passed the reads through MiXCR, listing each CDR3 protein once. This sample has about 310,000 distinct CDR3 sequences, with roughly 25% found just once. The sequence was collected from a human donor in good health (CMV status not recorded). Some clones in this sample may be carry-over from other donors' samples. The sample consisted of cultured PBMCs, taken from culture after CMV antigen stimulation. V usage is TRBV7-9 and J usage is TRBJ1-2, with D maybe TRBD1 (6 bases). The CDR3 loop reads CASSPRGRPSHGYTF. The CDR3 nucleotides read TGTGCCAGCAGCCCCAGGGGACGGCCGTCCCATGGCTACACCTTC.